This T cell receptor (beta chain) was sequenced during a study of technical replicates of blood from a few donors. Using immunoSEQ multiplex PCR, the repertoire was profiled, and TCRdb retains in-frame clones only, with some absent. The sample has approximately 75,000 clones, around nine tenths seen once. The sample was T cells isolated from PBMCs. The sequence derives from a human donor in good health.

This chain's CDR3 is CSAGQGYGYTF. CDR3 in DNA: TGCAGTGCTGGACAGGGCTATGGCTACACCTTC. This chain connects TRBV20-1 to TRBJ1-2; the match to TRBD1 covers 8 bases. CDR1 is DFQATT, CDR2 SNEGSKA, per germline (reference sequence). CDR3 length: 11 residues. Trimming cost V 5 bases and J 4 bases; bases outside gene matches: 0.